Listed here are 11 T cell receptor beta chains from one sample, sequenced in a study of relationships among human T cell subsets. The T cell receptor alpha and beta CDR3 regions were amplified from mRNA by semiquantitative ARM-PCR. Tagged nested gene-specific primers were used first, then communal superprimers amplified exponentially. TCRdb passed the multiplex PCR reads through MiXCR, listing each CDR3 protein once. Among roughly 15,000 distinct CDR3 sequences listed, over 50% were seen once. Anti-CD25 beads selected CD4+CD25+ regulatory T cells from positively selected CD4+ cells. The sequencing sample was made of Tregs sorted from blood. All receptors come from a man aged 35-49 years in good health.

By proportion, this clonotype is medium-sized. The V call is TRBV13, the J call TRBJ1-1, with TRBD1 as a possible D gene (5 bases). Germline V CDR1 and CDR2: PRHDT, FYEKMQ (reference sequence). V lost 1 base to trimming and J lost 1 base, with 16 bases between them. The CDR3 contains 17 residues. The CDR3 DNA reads TGTGCCAGCAGCTTAGCACTTTATCCGGGGGGGAACACTGAAGCTTTCTTT. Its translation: CASSLALYPGGNTEAFF.

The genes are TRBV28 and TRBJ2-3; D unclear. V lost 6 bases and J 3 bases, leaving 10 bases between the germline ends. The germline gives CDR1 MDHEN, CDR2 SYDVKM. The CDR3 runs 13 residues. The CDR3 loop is CASSRRNTDTQYF. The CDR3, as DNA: TGTGCCAGCAGCCGGAGAAATACAGATACGCAGTATTTT.

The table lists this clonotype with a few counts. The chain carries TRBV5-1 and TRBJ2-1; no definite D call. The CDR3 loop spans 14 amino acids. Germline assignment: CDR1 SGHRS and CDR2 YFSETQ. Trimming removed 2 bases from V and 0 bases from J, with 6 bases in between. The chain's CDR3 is CASSLEFSYNEQFF. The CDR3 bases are TGCGCCAGCAGCTTAGAATTCTCCTACAATGAGCAGTTCTTC.

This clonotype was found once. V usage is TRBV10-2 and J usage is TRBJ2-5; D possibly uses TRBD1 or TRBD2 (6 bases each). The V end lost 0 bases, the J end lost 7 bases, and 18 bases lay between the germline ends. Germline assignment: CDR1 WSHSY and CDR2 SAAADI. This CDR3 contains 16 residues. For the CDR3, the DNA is TGCGCCAGCAGTGAGTCGAGAGGGGGGAGGCTTAGGACCCAGTACTTC. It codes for CASSESRGGRLRTQYF.

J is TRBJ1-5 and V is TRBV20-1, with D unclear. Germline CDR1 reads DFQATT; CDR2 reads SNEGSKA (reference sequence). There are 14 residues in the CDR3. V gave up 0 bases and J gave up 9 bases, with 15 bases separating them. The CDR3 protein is CSARDLLISRPQHF. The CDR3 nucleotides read TGCAGTGCTAGAGACCTACTCATATCGCGGCCCCAGCATTTT.

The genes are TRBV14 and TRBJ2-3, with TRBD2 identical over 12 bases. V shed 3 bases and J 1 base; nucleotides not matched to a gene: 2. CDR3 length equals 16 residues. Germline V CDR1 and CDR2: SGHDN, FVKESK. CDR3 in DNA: TGTGCCAGCAGCCACCGACTAGCGGGGGGCACAGATACGCAGTATTTT. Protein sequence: CASSHRLAGGTDTQYF.

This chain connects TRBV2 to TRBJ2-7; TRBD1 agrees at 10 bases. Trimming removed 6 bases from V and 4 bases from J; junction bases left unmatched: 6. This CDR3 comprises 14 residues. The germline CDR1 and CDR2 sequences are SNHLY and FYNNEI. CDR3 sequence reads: CASRATGGGYEQYF. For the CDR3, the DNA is TGTGCCAGCAGGGCGACAGGGGGCGGGTACGAGCAGTACTTC.

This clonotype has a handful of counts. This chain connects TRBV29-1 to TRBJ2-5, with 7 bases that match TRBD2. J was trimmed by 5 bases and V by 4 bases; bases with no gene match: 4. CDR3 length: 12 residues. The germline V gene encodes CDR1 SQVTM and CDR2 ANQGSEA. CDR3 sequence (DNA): TGCAGCGTTGTAGAGGGAGGGGAGACCCAGTACTTC. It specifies CSVVEGGETQYF.

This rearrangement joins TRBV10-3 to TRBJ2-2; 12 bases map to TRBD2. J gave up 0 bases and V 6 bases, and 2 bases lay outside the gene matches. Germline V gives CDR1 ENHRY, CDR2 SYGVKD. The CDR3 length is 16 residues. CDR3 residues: CAIRGTSGSNTGELFF. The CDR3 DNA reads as TGTGCCATCAGGGGGACTAGCGGGTCGAACACCGGGGAGCTGTTTTTT.

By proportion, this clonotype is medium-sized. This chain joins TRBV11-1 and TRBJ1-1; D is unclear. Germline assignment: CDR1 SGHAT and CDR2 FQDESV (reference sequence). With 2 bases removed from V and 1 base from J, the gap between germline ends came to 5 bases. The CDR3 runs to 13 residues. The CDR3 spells CASSLQANTEAFF. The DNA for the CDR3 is TGTGCCAGCAGCTTACAGGCGAACACTGAAGCTTTCTTT.

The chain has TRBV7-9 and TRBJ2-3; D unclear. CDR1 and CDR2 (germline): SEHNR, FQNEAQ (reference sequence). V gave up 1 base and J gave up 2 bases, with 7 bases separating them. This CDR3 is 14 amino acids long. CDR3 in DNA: TGTGCCAGCAGCTTAGGACACCCCACAGATACGCAGTATTTT. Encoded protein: CASSLGHPTDTQYF.